These T cell receptor beta chains were read from a single sample in a study of human T cells and chemical hapten exposure. TCRdb reprocessed the RACE reads via MiXCR and lists one record per CDR3 protein. Counted here are 95,000 to 100,000 distinct CDR3 sequences, roughly 12% occurring once; the ten biggest clones make up 2.1%. The sample here was whole blood, taken in connection with sensitization to the hapten diphenylcyclopropenone (DPC). The receptors shown here come from a woman aged 40 to 50 with alopecia areata. Some clones in this sample may be carry-over from other donors' samples. Both conserved end residues are part of each CDR3. The order of the fields is clone size, D gene, J gene, V gene, CDR3 DNA, CDR3 protein. The D gene is left open where the match is weak. Size tells how often a clone was seen (once, few, many) or the class of an expanded clone, and some rows leave it out.

clone size: NA
D gene: NA
J gene: TRBJ2-2
V gene: TRBV19
CDR3 DNA: TGTGCCAGTAGTATAGGAAACTACCATAACACCGGGGAGCTGTTTTTT
CDR3 protein: CASSIGNYHNTGELFF

clone size: NA
D gene: NA
J gene: TRBJ1-2
V gene: TRBV18
CDR3 DNA: TGTGCCAGCTCACCATCGGTTGACGCCCGGCATGGCTACACCTTC
CDR3 protein: CASSPSVDARHGYTF

clone size: many
D gene: NA
J gene: TRBJ1-1
V gene: TRBV29-1
CDR3 DNA: TGCAGCGTTGAGACAGTATTGAACACTGAAGCTTTCTTT
CDR3 protein: CSVETVLNTEAFF

clone size: many
D gene: NA
J gene: TRBJ2-2
V gene: TRBV5-1
CDR3 DNA: TGCGCCAGCAACCCACAGGGAAGGACCGGGGAGCTGTTTTTT
CDR3 protein: CASNPQGRTGELFF

clone size: many
D gene: NA
J gene: TRBJ2-7
V gene: TRBV4-3
CDR3 DNA: TGCGCCAGCAGCCAAGCCTACGGGGCCTACGAGCAGTACTTC
CDR3 protein: CASSQAYGAYEQYF

clone size: few
D gene: TRBD1
J gene: TRBJ2-7
V gene: TRBV28
CDR3 DNA: TGTGCCAGCGTAGGGGGCCTCGGGACAGGGGTCGCCTACGAGCAGTACTTC
CDR3 protein: CASVGGLGTGVAYEQYF

clone size: NA
D gene: NA
J gene: TRBJ1-6
V gene: TRBV4-3
CDR3 DNA: TGCGCCAGCAGACAGGACAGATGGAATTCACCCCTCCACTTT
CDR3 protein: CASRQDRWNSPLHF

clone size: NA
D gene: NA
J gene: TRBJ2-4
V gene: TRBV30
CDR3 DNA: TGTGCCTGGAGAGAAGGGGTAGCCAAAAACATTCAGTACTTC
CDR3 protein: CAWREGVAKNIQYF

clone size: NA
D gene: TRBD1
J gene: TRBJ2-7
V gene: TRBV25-1
CDR3 DNA: TGTGCCAGCAGTAAACAGGGGGTCAACTACGAGCAGTACTTC
CDR3 protein: CASSKQGVNYEQYF

clone size: many
D gene: TRBD2
J gene: TRBJ2-3
V gene: TRBV5-1
CDR3 DNA: TGCGCCAGCAGCCCGGGACTAGCGGGAGGTGGCACAGATACGCAGTATTTT
CDR3 protein: CASSPGLAGGGTDTQYF

clone size: many
D gene: NA
J gene: TRBJ2-1
V gene: TRBV9
CDR3 DNA: TGTGCCAGCAGCGTAGTTCAGTACGGTGAGCAGTTCTTC
CDR3 protein: CASSVVQYGEQFF

clone size: many
D gene: NA
J gene: TRBJ2-2
V gene: TRBV29-1
CDR3 DNA: TGCAGCGTGCAGAATACCGGGGAGCTGTTTTTT
CDR3 protein: CSVQNTGELFF

clone size: many
D gene: TRBD1
J gene: TRBJ2-5
V gene: TRBV4-3
CDR3 DNA: TGCGCCAGCAGCCAATACAGGGGGCAGACCCAGTACTTC
CDR3 protein: CASSQYRGQTQYF

clone size: NA
D gene: TRBD2
J gene: TRBJ2-7
V gene: TRBV6-5
CDR3 DNA: TGTGCCAGCAGTTACTCGATGGCTCTAGCGGCCGGCTACGAGCAGTACTTC
CDR3 protein: CASSYSMALAAGYEQYF

clone size: many
D gene: NA
J gene: TRBJ2-7
V gene: TRBV28
CDR3 DNA: TGTGCCAGCAGTTTAGGACCGGCGTACGAGCAGTACTTC
CDR3 protein: CASSLGPAYEQYF

clone size: NA
D gene: NA
J gene: TRBJ1-2
V gene: TRBV7-9
CDR3 DNA: TGTGCCAGCAGCCCCCCCTCAAATGGCTACACCTTC
CDR3 protein: CASSPPSNGYTF

clone size: many
D gene: TRBD1
J gene: TRBJ2-6
V gene: TRBV7-8
CDR3 DNA: TGTGCCAGCAGCACGGGACAGACTTACTCTGGGGCCAACGTCCTGACTTTC
CDR3 protein: CASSTGQTYSGANVLTF

clone size: NA
D gene: NA
J gene: TRBJ2-4
V gene: TRBV20-1
CDR3 DNA: TGCAGTGCGACAATTTCAGCGGGAGCCAAAAACATTCAGTACTTC
CDR3 protein: CSATISAGAKNIQYF

clone size: NA
D gene: NA
J gene: TRBJ2-1
V gene: TRBV5-1
CDR3 DNA: TGCGCCAGCAGCTTAGGCTATACCGCTGAGCAGTTCTTC
CDR3 protein: CASSLGYTAEQFF

clone size: NA
D gene: NA
J gene: TRBJ1-4
V gene: TRBV29-1
CDR3 DNA: TGCAGCGTTGCCAGGAATGAAAAACTGTTTTTT
CDR3 protein: CSVARNEKLFF

clone size: NA
D gene: NA
J gene: TRBJ2-3
V gene: TRBV6-5
CDR3 DNA: TGTGCCAGCAGTTACTCCACGGACGGGGCCCAGGATACGCAGTATTTT
CDR3 protein: CASSYSTDGAQDTQYF

clone size: NA
D gene: NA
J gene: TRBJ2-3
V gene: TRBV7-3
CDR3 DNA: TGTGCCAGCAGCTTAAAGGAAACAAATACGCAGTATTTT
CDR3 protein: CASSLKETNTQYF

clone size: few
D gene: NA
J gene: TRBJ2-7
V gene: TRBV12-3/TRBV12-4
CDR3 DNA: TGTGCCAGCAGTCTCAGGGCGGTCCACGAGCAGTACTTC
CDR3 protein: CASSLRAVHEQYF

clone size: few
D gene: NA
J gene: TRBJ2-5
V gene: TRBV9
CDR3 DNA: TGTGCCAGCAGCGGGAGCGACCGAGAGACCCAGTACTTC
CDR3 protein: CASSGSDRETQYF

clone size: NA
D gene: TRBD2
J gene: TRBJ2-1
V gene: TRBV10-3
CDR3 DNA: TGTGCCATCAGCAGACTAGCAGACAATGAGCAGTTCTTC
CDR3 protein: CAISRLADNEQFF

clone size: few
D gene: NA
J gene: TRBJ2-4
V gene: TRBV28
CDR3 DNA: TGTGCCAGCAGCCCCGCCTCGCAGGCGAACATTCAGTACTTC
CDR3 protein: CASSPASQANIQYF

clone size: few
D gene: NA
J gene: TRBJ2-3
V gene: TRBV7-9
CDR3 DNA: TGTGCCAGCAGCCAATCGCCAGGGTCAGATACGCAGTATTTT
CDR3 protein: CASSQSPGSDTQYF

clone size: NA
D gene: NA
J gene: TRBJ2-3
V gene: TRBV12-3/TRBV12-4
CDR3 DNA: TGTGCCAGCGGCCACGGGGCACCAGATACGCAGTATTTT
CDR3 protein: CASGHGAPDTQYF

clone size: many
D gene: TRBD2
J gene: TRBJ2-7
V gene: TRBV6-5
CDR3 DNA: TGTGCCAGCAGAATGCCGGGACTAGCGGCCGAGCAGTACTTC
CDR3 protein: CASRMPGLAAEQYF

clone size: NA
D gene: NA
J gene: TRBJ1-5
V gene: TRBV30
CDR3 DNA: TGTGCCTGGAGTAAGGAAGTCAATCAGCCCCAGCATTTT
CDR3 protein: CAWSKEVNQPQHF

clone size: NA
D gene: NA
J gene: TRBJ2-6
V gene: TRBV7-7
CDR3 DNA: TGTGCTAGCAGCCCCCGTATTGGCTCTGGGGCCAACGTCCTGACTTTC
CDR3 protein: CASSPRIGSGANVLTF

clone size: NA
D gene: NA
J gene: TRBJ2-1
V gene: TRBV4-1
CDR3 DNA: TGCGCCAGCAGCCCAGAATCGGCGGGACCCTACAATGAGCAGTTCTTC
CDR3 protein: CASSPESAGPYNEQFF

clone size: many
D gene: NA
J gene: TRBJ1-1
V gene: TRBV5-4
CDR3 DNA: TGTGCCAGCAGCTTGGACAGTCGGAACACTGAAGCTTTCTTT
CDR3 protein: CASSLDSRNTEAFF

clone size: NA
D gene: NA
J gene: TRBJ1-1
V gene: TRBV6-5
CDR3 DNA: TGTGCCAGCAGCATGGGATTAACGAGGACTGAAGCTTTCTTT
CDR3 protein: CASSMGLTRTEAFF

clone size: many
D gene: TRBD1
J gene: TRBJ1-1
V gene: TRBV18
CDR3 DNA: TGTGCCAGCTCACCACCGGGACAGACAGTCATGAACACTGAAGCTTTCTTT
CDR3 protein: CASSPPGQTVMNTEAFF

clone size: few
D gene: TRBD2
J gene: TRBJ2-3
V gene: TRBV7-2
CDR3 DNA: TGTGCCAGCAGCCGTCTAGCGGGAGGGCTCCGCTACACAGATACGCAGTATTTT
CDR3 protein: CASSRLAGGLRYTDTQYF